This is a list of T cell receptor beta chains from one sample in a study of human T cells and chemical hapten exposure. TCRdb re-analysed the RACE reads in MiXCR, keeping a single row per CDR3 protein. The table includes around 150,000 distinct CDR3 sequences, around a quarter detected once. Sample: whole blood, taken in connection with sensitization to the hapten diphenylcyclopropenone (DPC). These receptors all stem from a woman under 30 with alopecia areata. Some clones in this sample may be carry-over from other donors' samples. The CDR3 runs from the conserved cysteine through the conserved F or W. A D gene is named only where the DNA matches it firmly. Only some rows state a clone size, as once, few, many or a class for expanded clones.

TRBJ2-7 - - TRBV5-1 TGCGCCAGCAGCTCCACGGGAAAAGTCTACGAGCAGTACTTC CASSSTGKVYEQYF
TRBJ1-1 few - TRBV7-9 TGTGCCAGCAGCTTAGAAATGGGCTCCCGAGGTGAAGCTTTCTTT CASSLEMGSRGEAFF
TRBJ2-1 few TRBD2 TRBV20-1 TGCAGTGCTGGGGTACGGAGAGCGGGAGTCCGGAATGAGCAGTTCTTC CSAGVRRAGVRNEQFF
TRBJ2-3 - TRBD1 TRBV19 TGTGCCAGTAGCGAAGGACAGGGGGCGAGAGTGCAGTATTTT CASSEGQGARVQYF
TRBJ2-7 - - TRBV6-2/TRBV6-3 TGTGCCAGCAGTTACTATATCCACGAGCAGTACTTC CASSYYIHEQYF
TRBJ2-3 - - TRBV7-2 TGTGCCAGCAGCTTGAGGAGACCCAATACGCAGTATTTT CASSLRRPNTQYF
TRBJ1-4 - - TRBV7-2 TGTGCCACCGGCAGATCCAATGAAAAACTGTTTTTT CATGRSNEKLFF
TRBJ1-4 - - TRBV5-1 TGCGCCAGCAGCTTGAGTAAGGGTACGGCAACTAATGAAAAACTGTTTTTT CASSLSKGTATNEKLFF
TRBJ2-3 few TRBD2 TRBV20-1 TGCAGTGCTGGGGGAAAGCGGGGGGGCACAGATACGCAGTATTTT CSAGGKRGGTDTQYF
TRBJ2-7 few TRBD2 TRBV4-3 TGCGCCAGCAGCCAACGCGTCCTGACTAGCGGGAGCAAAACCTCCTACGAGCAGTACTTC CASSQRVLTSGSKTSYEQYF
TRBJ2-3 - TRBD2 TRBV20-1 TGCAGTGCTCTCTGGGGACTAGCGGGGGACACAGATACGCAGTATTTT CSALWGLAGDTDTQYF
TRBJ2-3 many TRBD2 TRBV7-3 TGTGCCAGCAGCCTCAGGGGTCTAGCGGGACGACGTCGCACAGATACGCAGTATTTT CASSLRGLAGRRRTDTQYF
TRBJ1-1 - - TRBV2 TGTGCCAGCAGGTCACAGGGAACTGAAGCTTTCTTT CASRSQGTEAFF
TRBJ2-7 - - TRBV16 TGTGCCAGCAGCCCAGGCCCGGGGCCGCAATACGAGCAGTACTTC CASSPGPGPQYEQYF
TRBJ1-5 few - TRBV7-2 TGTGCCAGCAGACCTAACCCCTCCAATCAGCCCCAGCATTTT CASRPNPSNQPQHF
TRBJ1-1 - - TRBV12-3/TRBV12-4 TGTGCCAGCAGTTGGGAGGGAACTGAAGCTTTCTTT CASSWEGTEAFF
TRBJ2-1 - - TRBV29-1 TGCAGCGTTGACGTCTACAATGAGCAGTTCTTC CSVDVYNEQFF
TRBJ1-1 - - TRBV6-2/TRBV6-3 TGTGCCAGCAACCCCCTGGTTGGGTCCACTGAAGCTTTCTTT CASNPLVGSTEAFF
TRBJ2-7 few - TRBV5-1 TGCGCCAGCAGCTTATGGAGCGCCTCCTACGAGCAGTACTTC CASSLWSASYEQYF
TRBJ2-7 many - TRBV7-9 TGTGCCAGCAGCAAACTCCTGGGGGGGCGGACGAACTACGAGCAGTACTTC CASSKLLGGRTNYEQYF
TRBJ2-1 few TRBD2 TRBV10-3 TGTGCCATCAGTGAGGGGGGGGAGGAACTGCGGTTCTTC CAISEGGEELRFF
TRBJ2-2 few TRBD1 TRBV29-1 TGCAGCGCAAAGACAGGGGGAAACACCGGGGAGCTGTTTTTT CSAKTGGNTGELFF
TRBJ1-6 - - TRBV6-2/TRBV6-3 TGTGCCAGCAGACGGGGATCCCGGCTTGGTTCACCCCTCCACTTT CASRRGSRLGSPLHF
TRBJ2-5 few - TRBV7-2 TGTGCCAGCAGCTTAGCGGGTTTCCGAGAGACCCAGTACTTC CASSLAGFRETQYF
TRBJ1-2 few - TRBV4-1 TGCGCCAGCAGCCAAGAGAGAGCTTGGAGTGGTGGCTACACCTTC CASSQERAWSGGYTF
TRBJ2-3 - - TRBV7-2 TGTGCGAGCAGCCCAGGGGGAACTAGCGGCACAGATACGCAGTATTTT CASSPGGTSGTDTQYF
TRBJ2-3 - TRBD2 TRBV2 TGTGCCAGCCTTGAGCGGGACGGAGATACGCAGTATTTT CASLERDGDTQYF
TRBJ2-1 - TRBD2 TRBV20-1 TGCAGTGCGCCCGGGACTAACGATGAGCAGTTCTTC CSAPGTNDEQFF
TRBJ2-1 - TRBD2 TRBV11-3 TGTGCCAGCAGCGAAGCGGGGAGCTCCTACAATGAGCAGTTCTTC CASSEAGSSYNEQFF
TRBJ2-5 - TRBD2 TRBV20-1 TGCAGTGCGGCCGGACTAGTAAAAGAGACCCAGTACTTC CSAAGLVKETQYF
TRBJ1-1 few - TRBV7-2 TGTGCCAGCAGCTTAGGAGGGGGGCGGACTGAAGCTTTCTTT CASSLGGGRTEAFF
TRBJ2-3 many TRBD2 TRBV20-1 TGCAGTGCTAGTGGGACTAGCGGCACAGATACGCAGTATTTT CSASGTSGTDTQYF
TRBJ1-1 few - TRBV29-1 TGCAGCGTTAAGCCGGGCGGAGAAGCTTTCTTT CSVKPGGEAFF
TRBJ1-3 - - TRBV4-1 TGCGCCAGCAGCCATCCAAGTGGGCTCCAAACCAACACCATATATTTT CASSHPSGLQTNTIYF
TRBJ2-3 - TRBD2 TRBV6-5 TGTGCCAGCACTCCGGGACTAGCCCAGCCAGATACGCAGTATTTT CASTPGLAQPDTQYF
TRBJ2-3 - TRBD2 TRBV4-1 TGCGCCAGCAGCCAAGAATTTCCTAGCGGCAGTACGCAGTATTTT CASSQEFPSGSTQYF
TRBJ2-1 many - TRBV7-2 TGTGCCAGCAGCCAGGACAGCAATGAGCAGTTCTTC CASSQDSNEQFF
TRBJ2-1 few - TRBV25-1 TGTGCCGCGGCGAACCGTGAGCAGTTCTTC CAAANREQFF
TRBJ2-7 few - TRBV7-9 TGTGCCAGCAGCTTAAGGGGAAGACTAGGGCAGTACTTC CASSLRGRLGQYF
TRBJ2-3 - - TRBV4-3 TGCGCCAGCAGCCAAGCACCTCCCTTAGCGGTCCCCGGCACAGATACGCAGTATTTT CASSQAPPLAVPGTDTQYF
TRBJ2-5 - - TRBV10-2 TGCGCCAGCAGTGACACATACCAAGAGACCCAGTACTTC CASSDTYQETQYF
TRBJ1-1 few - TRBV20-1 TGCAGTGCCAATGGAGGGTACACTGAAGCTTTCTTT CSANGGYTEAFF
TRBJ2-6 few - TRBV27 TGTGCCAGCAGTCCAAACGTAGGCTCTGGGGCCAACGTCCTGACTTTC CASSPNVGSGANVLTF